The 13 T cell receptor beta chains given below trace back to one sample, sequenced in a study of cytomegalovirus exposure and HLA in healthy donors. Vbeta (60) and Jbeta (13) primers were used in the PCR. The table came from immunoSEQ multiplex PCR; TCRdb's copy has only in-frame clones and leaves some out. Counted here are about 55,000 clones, roughly 80% occurring once; the ten biggest clones make up roughly 1.5%. Specimen: PBMCs. These receptors were obtained from a young man in good health and CMV-seronegative.

The chain carries TRBV29-1 and TRBJ2-1, with 14 bases identical to TRBD2. The CDR3 consists of 13 residues. Germline values: CDR1 SQVTM, CDR2 ANQGSEA. The J segment lost 8 bases and the V segment lost 6 bases, leaving 3 bases of the junction unmatched. The CDR3 DNA reads as TGCAGCGTAGGGACTAGCGGGAGCTATGAGCAGTTCTTC. Residues: CSVGTSGSYEQFF.

The chain joins TRBV7-2 to TRBJ1-2, with 9 bases fitting TRBD1. The length of the CDR3 is 13 residues. V gave up 6 bases and J gave up 6 bases; unmatched junction bases: 5. CDR1 is SGHTA, CDR2 FQGNSA, per germline. Here the CDR3 reads CASSFRQGDGYTF. CDR3 coding DNA: TGTGCCAGCAGTTTTCGACAGGGGGATGGCTACACCTTC.

The V and J genes are TRBV19 and TRBJ2-1, with 7 bases lining up with TRBD2. Trimming at V came to 7 bases and at J to 8 bases, leaving 14 bases not matched to a gene. The CDR3 is made up of 15 amino acids. Germline assignment: CDR1 LNHDA and CDR2 SQIVND (reference sequence). CDR3 coding DNA: TGTGCCAGTAACAAAGCGGGGTGGGGGTACTATGAGCAGTTCTTC. This codes for CASNKAGWGYYEQFF.

The J gene is TRBJ1-1, the V gene TRBV6-6; tentative D call: TRBD1 (5 bases). The CDR3 runs to 15 residues. V shed 0 bases and J shed 0 bases, with 8 bases lying between them. The V gene's germline CDR1 is MNHNY and CDR2 SVGAGI (reference sequence). This CDR3 is CASSYSRQMNTEAFF. The CDR3 nucleotides are TGTGCCAGCAGTTACTCTCGACAGATGAACACTGAAGCTTTCTTT.

This clone was picked up one time. This chain connects TRBV5-1 to TRBJ2-7; possible D gene TRBD1, 6 bases. Trimming cost V 4 bases and J 0 bases, with 17 bases left between them. The CDR3 spans 16 residues. The germline CDR1 and CDR2 sequences are SGHRS and YFSETQ. The CDR3 sequence is CASSPEQGLSSYEQYF. Written as DNA, the CDR3 is TGCGCCAGCAGCCCGGAACAGGGTCTGAGCTCCTACGAGCAGTACTTC.

The chain has TRBV13 and TRBJ1-4, with D tentatively TRBD1 (5 bases). This CDR3 has 15 residues. The germline V and J ends were trimmed by 0 bases and 3 bases, with 8 bases remaining between them. CDR1 and CDR2 (germline): PRHDT, FYEKMQ (reference sequence). In DNA, the CDR3 is TGTGCCAGCAGCTTAGGCCTCAGGGCTAATGAAAAACTGTTTTTT. Its translation is CASSLGLRANEKLFF. Using reference TRBV13 and TRBJ1-4 for the parts outside the CDR3, the full variable domain is AAGVIQSPRHLIKEKRETATLKCYPIPRHDTVYWYQQGPGQDPQFLISFYEKMQSDKGSIPDRFSAQQFSDYHSELNMSSLELGDSALYFCASSLGLRANEKLFFGSGTQLSVL.

This chain connects TRBV4-1 to TRBJ2-2, with TRBD1 identical over 8 bases. This CDR3 region has 18 residues. The germline CDR1 and CDR2 sequences are MGHRA and YSYEKL. V gave up 0 bases and J gave up 6 bases; unmatched junction bases: 12. The CDR3 region is CASSQDIGQGKEAGELFF. The CDR3 coding sequence is TGCGCCAGCAGCCAAGATATCGGACAGGGTAAAGAAGCCGGGGAGCTGTTTTTT.

In DNA, the CDR3 is TGTGCCAGCAGTACAGGGGGTTATGGCTACACCTTC. Its protein is CASSTGGYGYTF. The chain employs TRBV28 and TRBJ1-2; TRBD1 aligns across 8 bases. CDR3 length: 12 residues. The J segment lost 5 bases and the V segment lost 5 bases, leaving 1 base of the junction unmatched. CDR1 MDHEN and CDR2 SYDVKM come from the germline V gene.

The chain employs TRBV28 and TRBJ2-7; 8 positions match TRBD1. Losses at the gene ends were 4 bases for V and 9 bases for J; bases not matched to a gene: 11. Per germline, CDR1 MDHEN and CDR2 SYDVKM. CDR3 length: 14 residues. The DNA for the CDR3 is TGTGCCAGCAGTTCCCCCTCGGGACAGGCGGTGCAGTACTTC. This sequence encodes CASSSPSGQAVQYF. The full variable domain, with the rest looked up from reference TRBV28 and TRBJ2-7, is DVKVTQSSRYLVKRTGEKVFLECVQDMDHENMFWYRQDPGLGLRLIYFSYDVKMKEKGDIPEGYSVSREKKERFSLILESASTNQTSMYLCASSSPSGQAVQYFGPGTRLTVT.

The V gene is TRBV2, the J gene TRBJ2-5; no definite D call. Germline V gene lookup returns CDR1 SNHLY and CDR2 FYNNEI. V lost 1 base and J 7 bases, leaving 13 bases between the germline ends. The CDR3 spans 14 residues. Here the CDR3 DNA reads TGTGCCAGCAGTGAAGAGCTGCTCCCGGGGACCCAGTACTTC. Translating it yields CASSEELLPGTQYF. Complete variable domain (other parts from reference TRBV2 and TRBJ2-5): EPEVTQTPSHQVTQMGQEVILRCVPISNHLYFYWYRQILGQKVEFLVSFYNNEISEKSEIFDDQFSVERPDGSNFTLKIRSTKLEDSAMYFCASSEELLPGTQYFGPGTRLLVL.

The CDR3 sequence is CASRFGANEKLFF. DNA for the CDR3: TGTGCCAGCAGATTCGGGGCTAATGAAAAACTGTTTTTT. The chain combines TRBV6-5 with TRBJ1-4; D not certain. CDR3 size: 13 residues. Germline V gives CDR1 MNHEY, CDR2 SVGAGI. Trimming removed 6 bases at V and 3 bases at J, with 8 bases between.

This chain uses TRBV11-1 with TRBJ1-1; 7 nucleotides align to TRBD1. The CDR3 sequence is 16 residues long. J gave up 4 bases and V 2 bases, and 10 bases lay outside the gene matches. CDR1 is SGHAT, CDR2 FQDESV, per germline (reference sequence). CDR3 residues: CASSLRMTGSGTEAFF. As DNA, the CDR3 is TGTGCCAGCAGCTTAAGAATGACAGGGTCGGGCACTGAAGCTTTCTTT.

This chain links TRBV6-6 with TRBJ2-7, with D possibly matching TRBD1 (6 bases). Trimming cost V 5 bases and J 2 bases, with 16 bases left between them. Germline-derived CDR1 and CDR2 are MNHNY and SVGAGI (reference sequence). The CDR3 runs to 15 residues. CDR3 sequence: CASSLQGGFTYEQYF. The CDR3 coding sequence is TGTGCCAGCAGTCTCCAAGGGGGTTTCACCTACGAGCAGTACTTC.